The subject of this entry is one T cell receptor (beta chain). The sample comes from a study of blood T cell repertoires in COVID-19. As for the study in general: The origin of the acute and convalescent COVID-19 samples was the United States, Italy and Spain. PBMCs, B-cell-depleted T cells, or T cells were the source of the cDNA or gDNA that made up the material.

The CDR3 spans 10 residues. Germline CDR1 is DFQATT and CDR2 is SNEGSKA (reference sequence). Trimming took off 4 bases at V and 7 bases at J, with 7 bases between the two ends. Original processing notes: Cell counts per sample came from amplifying reference gene primers. The repertoire was sequenced with immunoSEQ multiplex PCR; TCRdb's copy has only in-frame clones and lacks some. D and trimming come from the DNA, and the V and J calls and clone size come from that table. The profile shows tens of thousands of clones, about 81% of them singletons. V gene TRBV20-1 combines with J gene TRBJ1-2, with a tentative D call TRBD1 (5 bases). The sequenced sample consisted of peripheral blood. The sequence was collected from a woman aged 80 or older with acute or convalescent COVID-19. CDR3 nucleotide sequence: TGCAGTGCTAAGGGGATTGGCTACACCTTC. Protein sequence: CSAKGIGYTF.